A single TCR beta chain is shown here with its context. The clone's antigen remains unknown. No base qualities exist here, and no much larger clone lies one base off it. This specimen includes other DNA sequences encoding the same CDR3. The data stem from a study of shared clonotypes between healthy human individuals (dated by TCRdb to between 2020 and 2021). Describing the broader study: A couple of women and a few men aged 18 to 49 years were included in the cohort. Per donor, leukapheresis produced somewhere between about 0.94 and 9.5 billion PBMCs. Blood TCR repertoires of five healthy adults were deeply sequenced to estimate repertoire size and the extent of clonotype sharing between individuals. To increase sequencing depth and limit assay-specific biases, TCR repertoire library preparation and sequencing were carried out by different laboratories using diverse techniques. For each donor, CD4 naive and CD4 memory were each run on three plates, CD8 naive on two plates, and CD8 memory on one plate. Points the paper makes about the study in general: When several donors were compared, the shared fraction of clonotypes was approximately 5% for naive CD4, over 3% for naive CD8, 2% to 2.5% for memory CD4, and about 0.36% for memory CD8. Incomplete sequencing was indicated by rarefaction of sorted-subset datasets, despite the large sequencing depth. Based on pairwise subsampling, the degree of clonotype sharing among donors was expected to be affected by sequencing depth. Compared with non-shared clonotypes, clonotypes shared by all four sorted-subset donors had higher generation probabilities. The small number of donors limited the genetic and exposure-history diversity represented. Larger estimated clonotype richness was generally found for naive subsets than for memory subsets. Only blood was sampled, and tissue TCR repertoires likely differ from those in blood.

Using the deep immunoSEQ assay, multiplex PCR amplified TCR CDR3 regions from genomic DNA. Extracted genomic DNA from each cell subset was distributed evenly across all wells of several immunoSEQ 96-well plates, and each plate was treated as a replicate. Each replicate PCR for sorted subsets received roughly 200 ng genomic DNA, equal to about 30,000 T cell genomes. Purified libraries were measured with a Qubit 3.0 fluorometer, size-checked on a Bioanalyzer 2100, and measured again with the KAPA Library Quantification kit. Each immunoSEQ 96-well plate was sequenced on its own single-read 150-cycle Illumina NextSeq 550 flow cell. The study's processing was this. Because the immunoSEQ output held only junctional sequences and lacked quality scores, the filtering could not match the filtering applied to full-length reads. Sequences were annotated with PyIR, a Python wrapper for IgBLAST v1.9, and V/J genes and CDR3 were assigned using IMGT germline references. Reads were removed for weak V/J assignments (E-value above 1e-6), missing CDR3, stop codons, out-of-frame junctions, or ambiguous translated residues. V3J clonotypes were defined as sequences sharing an identical inferred V gene, J gene, and CDR3 amino acid sequence. Percentage overlap between repertoires was calculated by dividing the number of shared unique clonotypes by the size of the smaller repertoire. Richness of each repertoire was evaluated using RTK rarefaction, the Chao1 estimator, and Recon v2.1 estimates of unobserved clonotypes. For all TCRbeta clonotypes obtained by the gDNA method from a handful of donors, generation probabilities were computed with OLGA. This immuneACCESS table, as held by TCRdb, lists in-frame sequences with V and J called but not all clones. Of the missing ones, under half trace to an unresolved V gene in checked studies; the others have no known cause. That table gives V, J and clone size, and the DNA gave D and trimming. For this sample there are about 2 million clones; around 96% appear just once. Together, the top ten hold around 1.1% of the sample.

For CDR1 and CDR2, the germline V gene lists SGHRS and YFSETQ. V loses 0 bases, J loses 2 bases, and the germline ends lie 9 bases apart. From its cysteine to its phenylalanine, the CDR3 spans 14 amino acids. Only the CDR3 DNA is retained, 42 bases long and in frame from the first base. CD8 naive samples consisted of CD45RO-negative cells that were positively selected for CCR7, yielding a CD45RA+CCR7+ population without TemRA cells. The donors were healthy, HIV-negative adults with no recently reported acute infections or vaccinations. Only Caucasian adults living in Nashville, Tennessee, USA were represented among the donors. After blood collection by leukapheresis, PBMCs were isolated using Ficoll-Histopaque density gradient centrifugation and then cryopreserved in the vapor phase of liquid nitrogen. Analytical flow cytometry was used to check the purity and quantity of each magnetically sorted T cell population. Genomic DNA was isolated from each sorted fraction and quantified by UV absorbance on a Nanodrop 2000c.

The sequence derives from a man between 18 and 29 years old in good health. Sequencing input: naive CD8+ T cells sorted from blood. In light of the paper, this sample's cell subset or site label describes: CD45RA+CCR7+. The receptor chain draws on TRBV5-1 and TRBJ2-7; a weak D assignment points to TRBD2 (6 bases agree). The sequence in DNA is TGCGCCAGCAGCTTGGCCGGAGGGGCCTACGAGCAGTACTTC. It translates to CASSLAGGAYEQYF.